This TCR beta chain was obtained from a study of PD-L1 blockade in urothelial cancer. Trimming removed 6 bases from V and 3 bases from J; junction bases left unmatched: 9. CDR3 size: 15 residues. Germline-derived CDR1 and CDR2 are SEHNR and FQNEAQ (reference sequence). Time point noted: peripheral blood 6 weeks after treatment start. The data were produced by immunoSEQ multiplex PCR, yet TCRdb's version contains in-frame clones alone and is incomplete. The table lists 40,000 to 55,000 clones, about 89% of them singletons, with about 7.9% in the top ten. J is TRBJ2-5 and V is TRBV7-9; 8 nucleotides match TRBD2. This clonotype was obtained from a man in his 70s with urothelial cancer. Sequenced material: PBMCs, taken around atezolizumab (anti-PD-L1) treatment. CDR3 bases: TGTGCCAGCAGTCCCGGTCAGACTAGCGAAGAGACCCAGTACTTC. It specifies CASSPGQTSEETQYF.